Listed below are T cell receptor beta chains from one sample, sequenced in a study of OX40 agonist ivuxolimab in advanced cancers. Assay: immunoSEQ multiplex PCR; the TCRdb copy retains only in-frame clones and omits some. The sample lists 55,000 to 75,000 clones; about 90% were seen once. The starting material was CD4+ or CD8+ T cells sorted from blood, obtained in a trial of the OX40 agonist ivuxolimab. The origin of the receptors is an adult with an advanced solid tumor such as melanoma, head and neck, liver or kidney cancer. CDR3s include the opening cysteine and the closing phenylalanine or tryptophan. The order of the fields is CDR3 length, D gene, J gene, clone size, V gene, CDR3 protein, CDR3 DNA. A D gene is named only where the DNA matches it firmly. Size values are once, few and many counts, or a class for expanded clones, and some rows have none.

15	TRBD2	TRBJ2-7	-	TRBV7-2	CASSTRTSGSYEQYF	TGTGCCAGCAGCACCCGGACTAGCGGGAGCTACGAGCAGTACTTC
18	TRBD1	TRBJ1-5	-	TRBV19	CASSDTGQGVGSNQPQHF	TGTGCCAGTAGTGATACGGGACAGGGGGTCGGAAGCAATCAGCCCCAGCATTTT
14	-	TRBJ1-5	once	TRBV30	CAWGFGSGNQPQHF	TGTGCCTGGGGTTTCGGAAGTGGAAATCAGCCCCAGCATTTT
15	-	TRBJ2-1	-	TRBV11-2	CASSLAGAHYNEQFF	TGTGCCAGCAGCTTAGCGGGGGCCCACTACAATGAGCAGTTCTTC
14	TRBD2	TRBJ2-5	-	TRBV5-1	CASSFGLAEETQYF	TGCGCCAGCAGCTTCGGACTAGCGGAAGAGACCCAGTACTTC
13	-	TRBJ1-2	-	TRBV18	CASSPAANYGYTF	TGTGCCAGCTCACCCGCAGCTAACTATGGCTACACCTTC
14	-	TRBJ1-1	-	TRBV7-9	CASSYGTSNTEAFF	TGTGCCAGCAGCTACGGGACATCGAACACTGAAGCTTTCTTT
15	-	TRBJ2-1	-	TRBV6-5	CASSLEFSSYNEQFF	TGTGCCAGCAGTTTAGAATTCAGCTCCTACAATGAGCAGTTCTTC
9	-	TRBJ2-1	-	TRBV5-4	CAWGDEQFF	TGTGCCTGGGGGGATGAGCAGTTCTTC
16	TRBD2	TRBJ2-1	medium-sized	TRBV11-3	CASSYGDSGGGNEQFF	TGTGCCAGCAGCTACGGCGATAGCGGGGGAGGCAATGAGCAGTTCTTC
16	TRBD1	TRBJ1-1	-	TRBV19	CASSHDLQGAGTEAFF	TGTGCCAGTAGTCACGACCTCCAGGGGGCCGGCACTGAAGCTTTCTTT
12	-	TRBJ2-7	-	TRBV2	CAGLGPTYEQYF	TGTGCCGGCCTAGGCCCCACCTACGAGCAGTACTTC
14	-	TRBJ1-1	-	TRBV6-5	CASSRREYNTEAFF	TGTGCCAGCAGCCGCCGGGAATACAACACTGAAGCTTTCTTT
12	-	TRBJ2-7	few	TRBV6-1	CASTVGAYEQYF	TGTGCCAGCACGGTCGGAGCCTACGAGCAGTACTTC
16	TRBD2	TRBJ2-5	-	TRBV7-2	CASSTATLAGQETQYF	TGTGCCAGCAGCACAGCGACGCTAGCGGGACAAGAGACCCAGTACTTC
15	-	TRBJ1-5	-	TRBV9	CASSPGGQSNQPQHF	TGTGCCAGCAGCCCCGGGGGACAAAGCAATCAGCCCCAGCATTTT
13	TRBD1	TRBJ1-1	-	TRBV6-5	CASSYTGGAEAFF	TGTGCCAGCAGTTATACAGGGGGCGCTGAAGCTTTCTTT
16	-	TRBJ2-6	-	TRBV2	CASSRGAGPGANVLTF	TGTGCCAGCTCCCGGGGGGCAGGTCCTGGGGCCAACGTCCTGACTTTC
14	-	TRBJ1-2	few	TRBV6-6	CASSYEGYGYGYTF	TGTGCCAGCAGTTACGAAGGGTACGGCTATGGCTACACCTTC
17	-	TRBJ1-5	-	TRBV2	CASSDRQGGLANQPQHF	TGTGCCAGCAGTGACCGGCAGGGAGGGCTAGCGAATCAGCCCCAGCATTTT
14	-	TRBJ1-1	-	TRBV6-5	CASSSQGSYTEAFF	TGTGCCAGCAGTTCGCAGGGCTCATACACTGAAGCTTTCTTT
11	TRBD1	TRBJ1-1	-	TRBV2	CADRADTEAFF	TGTGCCGACAGGGCGGACACTGAAGCTTTCTTT
14	-	TRBJ1-1	-	TRBV2	CASSEQGMNTEAFF	TGTGCCAGCAGTGAACAGGGGATGAACACTGAAGCTTTCTTT
13	-	TRBJ2-1	-	TRBV28	CASRLDSPGEQFF	TGTGCCAGCAGACTGGACAGCCCCGGTGAGCAGTTCTTC
14	-	TRBJ1-1	-	TRBV5-1	CASSLASANTEAFF	TGCGCCAGCAGCTTGGCCTCAGCGAACACTGAAGCTTTCTTT
14	TRBD1	TRBJ2-7	-	TRBV2	CASCQDRITYEQYF	TGTGCCAGCTGTCAGGACAGGATAACCTACGAGCAGTACTTC
13	-	TRBJ2-7	once	TRBV27	CASSPGNSYEQYF	TGTGCCAGCAGTCCAGGGAACTCCTACGAGCAGTACTTC
14	-	TRBJ2-3	-	TRBV10-3	CAISESTGTDTQYF	TGTGCCATCAGTGAGTCTACGGGAACAGATACGCAGTATTTT
11	TRBD1	TRBJ2-7	-	TRBV30	CACWTGYEQYF	TGTGCCTGCTGGACAGGGTACGAGCAGTACTTC
15	TRBD2	TRBJ2-3	-	TRBV12-5	CASGLESGGTDTQYF	TGTGCTAGTGGTTTGGAGTCGGGGGGGACAGATACGCAGTATTTT
15	TRBD2	TRBJ2-1	-	TRBV13	CASSLGLAGDNEQFF	TGTGCCAGCAGCTTAGGCCTAGCGGGAGATAATGAGCAGTTCTTC
15	-	TRBJ1-3	-	TRBV4-1	CASSPGHTSGNTIYF	TGCGCCAGCAGCCCCGGCCATACCTCTGGAAACACCATATATTTT
17	-	TRBJ2-4	once	TRBV11-2	CASSLVGIRVAKNIQYF	TGTGCCAGCAGCTTAGTCGGGATCCGAGTAGCCAAAAACATTCAGTACTTC
17	TRBD2	TRBJ2-2	few	TRBV7-8	CASSPDRLGLRAGELFF	TGTGCCAGCAGCCCCGACCGTTTGGGACTACGGGCCGGGGAGCTGTTTTTT
12	-	TRBJ2-3	-	TRBV7-9	CASRPITDTQYF	TGTGCCAGCAGGCCGATCACAGATACGCAGTATTTT
14	-	TRBJ1-2	-	TRBV25-1	CASSDTLESAGYTF	TGTGCCAGCAGTGACACCCTAGAGTCCGCTGGCTACACCTTC
17	TRBD1	TRBJ1-3	-	TRBV7-8	CASSQRTGGPIGNTIYF	TGTGCCAGCAGCCAACGGACAGGGGGTCCTATCGGAAACACCATATATTTT
17	-	TRBJ1-5	-	TRBV6-1	CASSEFMGGEAGQPQHF	TGTGCCAGCAGTGAATTCATGGGGGGCGAGGCCGGTCAGCCCCAGCATTTT
13	-	TRBJ2-7	once	TRBV5-1	CASGKGDLYEQYF	TGCGCCAGCGGGAAGGGGGATCTCTACGAGCAGTACTTC
15	TRBD2	TRBJ2-5	-	TRBV6-1	CASTLTWGGQETQYF	TGTGCCAGCACCCTAACATGGGGGGGCCAAGAGACCCAGTACTTC
14	-	TRBJ2-5	-	TRBV19	CASSISTGGETQYF	TGTGCCAGTAGTATATCGACTGGAGGAGAGACCCAGTACTTC
15	-	TRBJ1-6	few	TRBV7-9	CASSLRTGDGSPLHF	TGTGCCAGCAGCTTAAGGACGGGGGACGGCTCACCCCTCCACTTT
17	-	TRBJ2-6	-	TRBV7-9	CASSLDALHSGANVLTF	TGTGCCAGCAGCTTAGATGCGTTACACTCTGGGGCCAACGTCCTGACTTTC
14	TRBD1	TRBJ1-2	-	TRBV18	CASSPTGSNYGYTF	TGTGCCAGCTCACCGACAGGGTCTAACTATGGCTACACCTTC
18	-	TRBJ1-1	few	TRBV4-1	CASSQVLIRGLGVTEAFF	TGCGCCAGCAGCCAAGTTTTAATTCGAGGCCTAGGGGTGACTGAAGCTTTCTTT
16	TRBD2	TRBJ2-5	-	TRBV5-6	CASSLAPAGGRETQYF	TGTGCCAGCAGCTTGGCCCCAGCGGGGGGCAGAGAGACCCAGTACTTC
13	-	TRBJ1-1	-	TRBV7-9	CASSLKVNTEAFF	TGTGCCAGCAGCTTAAAAGTGAACACTGAAGCTTTCTTT
16	TRBD1	TRBJ2-1	-	TRBV6-6	CASTIRPGQGPDEQFF	TGTGCCAGCACTATTAGGCCGGGACAGGGTCCCGATGAGCAGTTCTTC
14	TRBD1	TRBJ1-2	-	TRBV5-1	CASSPATGARGYTF	TGCGCCAGCAGCCCAGCGACAGGGGCCCGCGGTTACACCTTC
11	-	TRBJ1-1	few	TRBV20-1	CSASRGSIAFF	TGCAGTGCTAGTCGCGGTAGTATAGCTTTCTTT
13	-	TRBJ2-7	-	TRBV19	CASSIHGSGEQYF	TGTGCCAGTAGTATTCACGGTTCAGGCGAGCAGTACTTC
14	TRBD2	TRBJ2-3	-	TRBV6-6	CATWLAGSTDTQYF	TGTGCCACCTGGCTAGCGGGCAGCACAGATACGCAGTATTTT
15	TRBD2	TRBJ2-5	once	TRBV5-1	CASSAPSGGEETQYF	TGCGCCAGCAGCGCGCCTAGCGGGGGGGAAGAGACCCAGTACTTC
18	TRBD1	TRBJ1-1	-	TRBV5-1	CASSLNDPGQGWNTEAFF	TGCGCCAGCAGCTTGAACGACCCGGGACAGGGTTGGAACACTGAAGCTTTCTTT
14	-	TRBJ1-1	-	TRBV6-7	CASTEGRANTEAFF	TGTGCCAGCACCGAAGGACGAGCGAACACTGAAGCTTTCTTT
16	TRBD1	TRBJ1-2	once	TRBV4-1	CASSQVGTGGKSGYTF	TGCGCCAGCAGCCAAGTGGGGACAGGGGGAAAGAGTGGCTACACCTTC
16	TRBD2	TRBJ2-5	-	TRBV2	CASSDSVAGGGQTQYF	TGTGCCAGCAGTGATTCGGTAGCGGGGGGCGGTCAGACCCAGTACTTC
16	-	TRBJ2-5	-	TRBV11-2	CASSLAVGGRGETQYF	TGTGCCAGCAGCTTAGCCGTCGGGGGGCGAGGGGAGACCCAGTACTTC
13	-	TRBJ1-3	-	TRBV2	CASRQNSGNTIYF	TGTGCCAGTAGACAAAACTCTGGAAACACCATATATTTT